Listed here is a single TCR beta chain. Its antigen is undetermined. This may be a read error, as it is one base from a much larger clone. Together with a sample-barcoded 5' primer, a J-beta primer mix was included in a second PCR lasting about 6 to 12 cycles. Every individual sample yielded 2.5 million or more paired-end reads (each containing CDR3). In TCRdb, the 5' RACE reads were re-called with MiXCR into one record per CDR3 protein. The sample gives more than 700,000 distinct CDR3 sequences, 35% to 60% of which show up once; 15% to 20% is in the top ten. The sample belongs to a study of blood T cells in healthy people across ages. Drawn from each donor were roughly 10 milliliters of peripheral blood. Per the germline V gene, CDR1 is SGDLS and CDR2 is YYNGEE. The CDR3 runs to 16 residues. Study results and caveats: Underestimates were what the diversity estimates from one million T cells were considered to be.

This chain uses TRBV9 with TRBJ2-1, with D tentatively TRBD2 (5 bases). The specimen sequenced was blood. This receptor was identified in an elderly man in good health. The CDR3 DNA sequence: TGTGCCTGCAGCCCCGGACCGACCTCGGGGAGCAATGAGCAGTTCTTC. It yields the protein CACSPGPTSGSNEQFF.